This T cell receptor (beta chain) derives from a study of T cells in localized non-small cell lung cancer. Findings and limits, study-wide: Sequence data derive from only one tumor region, so heterogeneity remains possible. Adjacent lung had a median roughly 60 of the 100 largest tumor clones. Elevated circulating T cell density in blood was associated with longer overall survival. Compared with tumor, uninvolved adjacent lung displayed greater T cell clonality, ranking highest overall.

Germline V gene data show CDR1 as SGHNT and CDR2 as YYREEE (reference sequence). The CDR3 totals 14 residues. The V end was cut by 4 bases, the J end by 7 bases, with 17 bases between. Worth noting for this clone: What it binds is not known.

TCRdb's table, derived via immunoSEQ multiplex PCR, lists solely in-frame clones and lacks some. The table shows around 64,000 clones, with roughly 79% occurring only once. The J gene is TRBJ1-2, the V gene TRBV5-4; D is unresolved. This clonotype was sampled from a man aged 40-75 years with stage II lung adenocarcinoma. The material sequenced was PBMCs, taken before any cancer treatment. CDR3 protein: CASSPWETSGGYTF. CDR3 nucleotides: TGTGCCAGCAGCCCTTGGGAGACCTCAGGTGGCTACACCTTC.